This paragraph reports one TCR beta chain. Antigen: not known. The length of the CDR3 is 15 residues. V lost 2 bases and J lost 4, with 18 bases in between. The V gene's germline CDR1 is DFQATT and CDR2 SNEGSKA (reference sequence). This sample was included in a study of CD8+CD57+ T cells in acquired aplastic anemia. Background on the study: Isolated CD4+ and CD8+ cells, once sorted, yielded DNA averaging around 2.9 ug.

Notes on the study in general: Almost 30 CD8+ CDR3 sequences occurred in both the patients and the controls.

Sequencing involved patients with CD8+CD57+ cell expansion previously shown by flow cytometry. Severe acquired aplastic anemia was present in all patients. Among the patients, none had received any therapy at the time of blood sampling. Researchers used genomic DNA as the template to profile TCR beta VDJ and CDR3. Each CDR3 protein gets one entry after TCRdb re-called the reads with MiXCR. The sample includes roughly 93,000 distinct CDR3 sequences, about 63% of them seen just once. This receptor was identified in a human donor with aplastic anemia. The specimen was sorted CD4+, CD8+, or CD8+CD57+ T cells (not recorded which) from PBMCs. This chain uses TRBV20-1 with TRBJ2-7, with D tentatively TRBD1 or TRBD2 (5 bases each). CDR3 amino acids: CSARQALGGGYEQYF. The CDR3, as DNA: TGCAGTGCTAGACAGGCGCTCGGTGGGGGATACGAGCAGTACTTC.